Shown below are 32 T cell receptor beta chains from a single sample sequenced in a study of cytomegalovirus exposure and HLA in healthy donors. PCR primers comprised 60 Vbeta and 13 Jbeta primers. The data were produced by immunoSEQ multiplex PCR, yet TCRdb's version contains in-frame clones alone and is incomplete. Of some 150,000 clones in the sample, more than 65% were seen once. The specimen was PBMCs. The source of these receptors is a woman between 50 and 59 years old in good health and CMV-seronegative.

J is TRBJ1-2 and V is TRBV18, with TRBD1 as a possible D gene (5 bases). Germline values: CDR1 KGHSH, CDR2 LQKENI. The CDR3 is 14 residues long. V was clipped by 4 bases and J by 4 bases, with 13 bases between them. CDR3 sequence: CASSLQGWGYGYTF. CDR3 bases: TGTGCCAGCTCACTGCAGGGTTGGGGCTATGGCTACACCTTC.

The V call is TRBV7-2, the J call TRBJ2-7; TRBD1 agrees at 9 bases. Per germline, CDR1 SGHTA and CDR2 FQGNSA. The CDR3 totals 16 residues. J was trimmed by 2 bases and V by 4 bases; bases with no gene match: 9. Here the CDR3 DNA reads TGTGCCAGCAGCTCTTCCGGGACAGGGCGTACCTACGAGCAGTACTTC. The encoded protein is CASSSSGTGRTYEQYF.

The chain employs TRBV7-3 and TRBJ1-5; D is unclear. The CDR3 has 13 residues. Looked up from germline, CDR1 is SGHTA and CDR2 is FQGTGA. V gave up 3 bases and J gave up 2 bases, with 5 bases separating them. The CDR3 DNA is TGTGCCAGCAGCTTGTTCGGCAATCAGCCCCAGCATTTT. Its translation: CASSLFGNQPQHF.

The chain employs TRBV28 and TRBJ1-2; D might be TRBD1 (5 bases). Trimming removed 6 bases from V and 5 bases from J, with 16 bases in between. The CDR3 is 14 amino acids. Germline loops: CDR1 MDHEN, CDR2 SYDVKM. The CDR3: CASSPARVGYGYTF. CDR3 sequence (DNA): TGTGCCAGCAGCCCTGCCAGGGTAGGATATGGCTACACCTTC.

J is TRBJ2-2 and V is TRBV7-9; 11 bases are a match to TRBD2. The CDR3 sequence is 18 residues long. Germline V gene lookup returns CDR1 SEHNR and CDR2 FQNEAQ (reference sequence). V shed 4 bases, J shed 2 bases, and the junction held 9 bases outside the gene matches. CDR3 nucleotide sequence: TGTGCCAGCAGCTCTTGGGGGACTAGCGGTTTTAACACCGGGGAGCTGTTTTTT. Amino acid sequence: CASSSWGTSGFNTGELFF.

The genes are TRBV4-3 and TRBJ1-2; 8 nucleotides agree with TRBD1. CDR3 size: 15 residues. J gave up 6 bases and V 5 bases, and 11 bases lay outside the gene matches. Germline CDR1 and CDR2: LGHNA and YSLEER. For the CDR3, the DNA is TGCGCCAGCAGCTACGTTGGCAGGGGGCTCAATGGCTACACCTTC. It specifies CASSYVGRGLNGYTF.

In this sample, this clone turned up a few times. The CDR3 protein is CASSLSGPLGYTF. The DNA of the CDR3 is TGTGCCAGCAGCTTATCAGGGCCGCTCGGCTACACCTTC. The chain employs TRBV7-2 and TRBJ1-2, with D perhaps TRBD1 (5 bases). CDR3 length: 13 residues. CDR1 is SGHTA and CDR2 is FQGNSA in the germline V gene. Trimming pared 2 bases from V and 8 bases from J, leaving 12 bases between.

This chain links TRBV21-1 with TRBJ1-4; TRBD1 is the table's D call and was not checked against the DNA. TRBV21-1 is a known pseudogene. This CDR3 contains 19 residues. The CDR3 nucleotides are TGTGCCAGCAGCAAAGGGAGGACAGGGCTTTTTCCAACTAATGAAAAACTGTTTTTT. Translated, it gives CASSKGRTGLFPTNEKLFF.

The CDR3 nucleotides are TGCGCCAGCAGCCAAGCGGCTCGGGGTAAGGGCGGAAACGAGCAGTACTTC. Translated: CASSQAARGKGGNEQYF. The gene calls are TRBV4-1 and TRBJ2-7; maybe TRBD2 (5 bases). The CDR3 has 17 residues. Deletions cut 1 base from V and 5 bases from J, with 21 bases between. The germline CDR1 and CDR2 sequences are MGHRA and YSYEKL.

This chain uses TRBV5-4 with TRBJ1-2; TRBD1 matches 8 bases. With 4 bases clipped from V and 4 bases from J, the junction kept 21 bases outside the gene matches. Germline CDR1 and CDR2: SGHNT and YYREEE (reference sequence). The CDR3 is 19 amino acids. The CDR3 region is CASSLGSGGQVGVSYGYTF. The DNA of the CDR3 is TGTGCCAGCAGCCTCGGCTCTGGGGGACAGGTGGGGGTATCCTATGGCTACACCTTC. Filled out from reference TRBV5-4 and TRBJ1-2, the complete variable domain reads ETGVTQSPTHLIKTRGQQVTLRCSSQSGHNTVSWYQQALGQGPQFIFQYYREEENGRGNFPPRFSGLQFPNYSSELNVNALELDDSALYLCASSLGSGGQVGVSYGYTFGSGTRLTVV.

This clone has just one count. This rearrangement joins TRBV7-2 to TRBJ2-7; TRBD2 is a possible D gene (6 bases). The germline V and J ends were trimmed by 1 base and 1 base, with 14 bases remaining between them. Germline V gene lookup returns CDR1 SGHTA and CDR2 FQGNSA. The CDR3 is 16 amino acids. The CDR3 here is CASSLDRGIPSYEQYF. The CDR3 DNA sequence: TGTGCCAGCAGCTTAGATCGGGGGATCCCGTCCTACGAGCAGTACTTC. The full variable domain, its missing parts supplied by reference TRBV7-2 and TRBJ2-7, is GAGVSQSPSNKVTEKGKDVELRCDPISGHTALYWYRQSLGQGLEFLIYFQGNSAPDKSGLPSDRFSAERTGGSVSTLTIQRTQQEDSAVYLCASSLDRGIPSYEQYFGPGTRLTVT.

Remarks on this clone: The junction shows a germline mismatch at one end, possibly a read error. The genes are TRBV7-2 and TRBJ2-3; D is uncertain. This CDR3 region has 15 residues. Germline V CDR1 and CDR2: SGHTA, FQGNSA. The CDR3 spells CASRLGPSHTDTQYF. In nucleotides, the CDR3 is TGTGCCAGCAGATTAGGGCCCTCACATACAGATACGCAGTATTTT.

The chain employs TRBV6-5 and TRBJ2-7; weak D call: TRBD1 (5 bases). V lost 6 bases to trimming and J lost 7 bases, with 16 bases between them. The CDR3 totals 13 residues. Per germline, CDR1 MNHEY and CDR2 SVGAGI. The CDR3 loop is CASRQVRLGEQYF. CDR3 DNA: TGTGCCAGCAGACAGGTTAGATTAGGGGAGCAGTACTTC.

The gene calls are TRBV7-2 and TRBJ2-1; TRBD2 matches 9 bases. CDR1 is SGHTA, CDR2 FQGNSA, per germline. The V and J ends lost 5 bases and 6 bases, in that order; junction bases with no gene match: 11. This CDR3 spans 16 amino acids. CDR3 in DNA: TGTGCCAGCAGCCCGCCAGGTAGCGGGGGTGGCAATGAGCAGTTCTTC. This encodes CASSPPGSGGGNEQFF. Full variable domain (rest looked up from reference TRBV7-2 and TRBJ2-1): GAGVSQSPSNKVTEKGKDVELRCDPISGHTALYWYRQSLGQGLEFLIYFQGNSAPDKSGLPSDRFSAERTGGSVSTLTIQRTQQEDSAVYLCASSPPGSGGGNEQFFGPGTRLTVL.

A few counts support this clone. The chain combines TRBV29-1 with TRBJ2-2; D may be TRBD1 (5 bases). The V and J ends lost 5 bases and 6 bases respectively, with 13 bases between them. This CDR3 region has 13 residues. CDR1 SQVTM and CDR2 ANQGSEA come from the germline V gene. The CDR3 here is CSVPSQGSGELFF. The DNA of the CDR3 is TGCAGCGTTCCATCCCAGGGCTCCGGGGAGCTGTTTTTT.

The chain is built from TRBV19 and TRBJ2-2; D unresolved. This CDR3 is built from 14 residues. Germline V CDR1 and CDR2: LNHDA, SQIVND (reference sequence). Trimming removed 1 base from V and 3 bases from J, with 6 bases in between. CDR3 DNA: TGTGCCAGTAGTATAGGAGTCCACACCGGGGAGCTGTTTTTT. Translating gives CASSIGVHTGELFF.

CDR3: CASTLAGFSDTQYF. The CDR3 bases are TGCGCCAGCACTCTAGCGGGGTTTTCAGATACGCAGTATTTT. V is TRBV5-1 and J is TRBJ2-3; 9 bases fit TRBD2. The V gene's germline CDR1 is SGHRS and CDR2 YFSETQ. Unmatched junction bases numbered 6, after V lost 6 bases and J lost 4 bases. The CDR3 is 14 amino acids.

The V and J genes are TRBV25-1 and TRBJ1-5; 10 bases are a match to TRBD1. Germline assignment: CDR1 MGHDK and CDR2 SYGVNS. V was clipped by 3 bases and J by 0 bases; unmatched bases: 2. The CDR3 has 16 residues. CDR3 amino acids: CASSEGQGYSNQPQHF. CDR3 sequence (DNA): TGTGCCAGCAGTGAGGGACAGGGGTATAGCAATCAGCCCCAGCATTTT.

This clone was recorded a few times. The chain links TRBV7-8 to TRBJ1-1; D might be TRBD1 (5 bases). Per the germline V gene, CDR1 is SGHVS and CDR2 is FQNEAQ. V was shortened by 5 bases and J by 7 bases, with 8 bases between the two germline ends. The CDR3 is 11 residues long. As DNA, the CDR3 is TGTGCCAGCAGCCCGCAGGGTGAAGCTTTCTTT. The encoded protein is CASSPQGEAFF.

The rearrangement joins TRBV6-1 to TRBJ1-2; D gene uncertain. The length of the CDR3 is 14 residues. Germline CDR1 reads MNHNS; CDR2 reads SASEGT. Trimming stripped 8 bases from V and 0 bases from J, with 13 bases between. The CDR3 protein is CASSLAEANYGYTF. Written as DNA, the CDR3 is TGTGCCAGCTCTTTGGCAGAAGCTAACTATGGCTACACCTTC.

The CDR3 coding sequence is TGTGCCAGTAGGAGGACAGGGCTAGTCTATGGCTACACCTTC. This gives the protein CASRRTGLVYGYTF. This chain uses TRBV19 with TRBJ1-2, with TRBD1 identical over 8 bases. V gave up 6 bases and J gave up 4 bases; unmatched junction bases: 7. This CDR3 is built from 14 residues. Germline V gene data show CDR1 as LNHDA and CDR2 as SQIVND (reference sequence).

This clone appeared many times. This rearrangement joins TRBV30 to TRBJ1-1; D remains ambiguous. Trimming shortened V by 1 base and J by 8 bases, and 11 bases separated the two germline ends. Germline values: CDR1 GTSNPN, CDR2 SVGIG (reference sequence). There are 12 residues in the CDR3. The CDR3 region has the DNA TGTGCCTGGAGTGCATCAAGCTACGAAGCTTTCTTT. Its translation is CAWSASSYEAFF.

The J gene is TRBJ2-3, the V gene TRBV4-3, with 10 bases matching TRBD2. V shed 1 base and J 6 bases; nucleotides not matched to a gene: 13. Germline CDR1 and CDR2: LGHNA and YSLEER. The CDR3 contains 18 residues. The DNA of the CDR3 is TGCGCCAGCAGCCAAGGCTCCATTCCTAGCGGGGGACACGATACGCAGTATTTT. Translated: CASSQGSIPSGGHDTQYF.

The chain employs TRBV9 and TRBJ1-2, with TRBD1 matching over 7 bases. The CDR3 sequence is 15 residues long. Germline loops: CDR1 SGDLS, CDR2 YYNGEE. J lost 6 bases, V lost 3 bases, and 11 bases had no gene match. The CDR3 nucleotides read TGTGCCAGCAGCGAGACTCCGACAGGGTGGGATGGCTACACCTTC. Amino acids: CASSETPTGWDGYTF.

The chain is built from TRBV10-1 and TRBJ2-2; perhaps TRBD2 as D (6 bases). Trimming took off 0 bases at V and 4 bases at J, with 9 bases between the two ends. This CDR3 comprises 15 residues. Per germline, CDR1 WNHNN and CDR2 SYGVQD (reference sequence). The CDR3 DNA reads TGCGCCAGCAGTGAGTCGCAGGGAGGCACCGGGGAGCTGTTTTTT. Protein: CASSESQGGTGELFF.

This chain uses TRBV28 with TRBJ1-5, with TRBD1 identical over 11 bases. The CDR3 has 15 residues. CDR1 MDHEN and CDR2 SYDVKM come from the germline V gene. The trim removed 4 bases at V and 9 bases at J, leaving 8 bases unmatched. CDR3 in DNA: TGTGCCAGCAGTTCCTCCGGACAGGGGGCTAGGCCCCAGCATTTT. It is translated as CASSSSGQGARPQHF.

V and J are TRBV27 and TRBJ2-7, with 12 bases fitting TRBD2. Looked up from germline, CDR1 is MNHEY and CDR2 is SMNVEV (reference sequence). The J segment lost 4 bases and the V segment lost 2 bases, leaving 3 bases of the junction unmatched. The CDR3 loop spans 15 amino acids. The CDR3, as DNA: TGTGCCAGCAGTTTACTCACTAGCGGGGGGTACGAGCAGTACTTC. This sequence encodes CASSLLTSGGYEQYF.

The CDR3 loop reads CASSGTGGGYGYTF. In nucleotides, the CDR3 is TGCGCCAGCAGCGGAACAGGGGGCGGGTATGGCTACACCTTC. The J gene is TRBJ1-2, the V gene TRBV5-1; 9 bases align to TRBD1. The germline V gene encodes CDR1 SGHRS and CDR2 YFSETQ. Trimming took 4 bases from V and 5 from J; bases not matched to a gene: 6. The CDR3 length is 14 residues.

CDR3 in DNA: TGTGCCAGCTCACCGGGGGCGGGGGTCTACGAGCAGTACTTC. It is translated as CASSPGAGVYEQYF. The chain employs TRBV18 and TRBJ2-7; tentatively, D is TRBD2 (7 bases). The CDR3 is made up of 14 amino acids. CDR1 is KGHSH and CDR2 is LQKENI in the germline V gene. Trimming shortened V by 3 bases and J by 3 bases, and 12 bases separated the two germline ends. Looking up the rest from reference TRBV18 and TRBJ2-7 gives the full variable domain: NAGVMQNPRHLVRRRGQEARLRCSPMKGHSHVYWYRQLPEEGLKFMVYLQKENIIDESGMPKERFSAEFPKEGPSILRIQQVVRGDSAAYFCASSPGAGVYEQYFGPGTRLTVT.

This clone was recorded a few times. V and J are TRBV2 and TRBJ2-7; 11 bases are a match to TRBD2. V trimming: 7 bases; J trimming: 2 bases; junction bases outside the gene matches: 7. CDR1 is SNHLY and CDR2 is FYNNEI in the germline V gene. The CDR3 has 15 residues. The CDR3 bases are TGTGCCAGCAACCAGGGACTAGCGGTACCCTACGAGCAGTACTTC. Protein product: CASNQGLAVPYEQYF.

This clone was observed once. This chain links TRBV19 with TRBJ2-7, with 9 nucleotides matching TRBD2. This CDR3 region has 15 residues. Per the germline V gene, CDR1 is LNHDA and CDR2 is SQIVND (reference sequence). V was pared by 4 bases and J by 0 bases, with 4 bases of the junction left unmatched. The CDR3 region is CASSTISGSSYEQYF. The CDR3 nucleotides read TGTGCCAGTAGTACCATTAGCGGGAGCTCCTACGAGCAGTACTTC.

This clone was seen more than once but under ten times. V usage is TRBV5-1 and J usage is TRBJ2-1; TRBD2 matches 13 bases. V trimming: 5 bases; J trimming: 10 bases; junction bases outside the gene matches: 6. Germline assignment: CDR1 SGHRS and CDR2 YFSETQ. This CDR3 region has 14 residues. Here the CDR3 DNA reads TGCGCCAGCAGAGGACTAGCGGGAGTTGACGAGCAGTTCTTC. Protein sequence: CASRGLAGVDEQFF.